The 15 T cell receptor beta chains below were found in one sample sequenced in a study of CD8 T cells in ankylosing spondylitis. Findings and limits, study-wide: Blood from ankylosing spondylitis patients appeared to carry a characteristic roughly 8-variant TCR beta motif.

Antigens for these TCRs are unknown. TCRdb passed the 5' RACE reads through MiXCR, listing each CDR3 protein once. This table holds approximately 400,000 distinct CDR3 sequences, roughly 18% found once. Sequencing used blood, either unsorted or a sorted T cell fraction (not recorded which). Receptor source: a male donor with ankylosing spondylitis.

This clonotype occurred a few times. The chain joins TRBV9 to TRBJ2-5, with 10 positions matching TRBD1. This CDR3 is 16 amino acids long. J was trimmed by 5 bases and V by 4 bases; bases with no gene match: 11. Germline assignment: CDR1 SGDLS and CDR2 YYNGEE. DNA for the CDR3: TGTGCCAGCAGCTCCCGAGACAGGGGGCTAGGGGAGACCCAGTACTTC. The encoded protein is CASSSRDRGLGETQYF.

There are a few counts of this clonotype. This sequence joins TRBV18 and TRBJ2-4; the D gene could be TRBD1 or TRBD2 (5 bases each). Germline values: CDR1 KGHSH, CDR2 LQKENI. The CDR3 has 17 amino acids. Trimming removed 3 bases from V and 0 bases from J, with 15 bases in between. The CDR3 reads CASSPVVGDVAKNIQYF. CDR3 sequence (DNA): TGTGCCAGCTCACCTGTTGTGGGGGACGTAGCCAAAAACATTCAGTACTTC.

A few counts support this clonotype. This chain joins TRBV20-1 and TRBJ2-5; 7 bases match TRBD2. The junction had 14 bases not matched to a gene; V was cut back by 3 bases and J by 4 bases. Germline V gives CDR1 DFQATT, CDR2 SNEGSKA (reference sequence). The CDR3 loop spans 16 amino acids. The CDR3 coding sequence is TGCAGTGCTAGCGGCCCAGGGAGGGGCTCTATAGAGACCCAGTACTTC. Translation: CSASGPGRGSIETQYF.

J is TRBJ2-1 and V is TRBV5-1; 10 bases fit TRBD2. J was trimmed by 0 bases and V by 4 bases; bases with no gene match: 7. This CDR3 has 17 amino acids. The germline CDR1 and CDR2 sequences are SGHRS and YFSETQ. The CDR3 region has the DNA TGCGCCAGCAGCACTCCGGGACTAGCGAGCTCCTACAATGAGCAGTTCTTC. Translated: CASSTPGLASSYNEQFF.

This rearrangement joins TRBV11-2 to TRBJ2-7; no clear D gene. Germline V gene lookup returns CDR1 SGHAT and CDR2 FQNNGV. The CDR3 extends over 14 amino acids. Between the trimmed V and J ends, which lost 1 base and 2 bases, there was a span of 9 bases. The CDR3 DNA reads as TGTGCCAGCAGCTTAGCGATCGGAGCCTACGAGCAGTACTTC. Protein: CASSLAIGAYEQYF.

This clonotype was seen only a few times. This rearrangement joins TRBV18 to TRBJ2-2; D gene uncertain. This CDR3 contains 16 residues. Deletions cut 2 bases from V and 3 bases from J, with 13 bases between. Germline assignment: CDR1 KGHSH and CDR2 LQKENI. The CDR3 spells CASSPSTQVDTGELFF. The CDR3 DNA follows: TGTGCCAGCTCACCATCTACGCAGGTTGACACCGGGGAGCTGTTTTTT.

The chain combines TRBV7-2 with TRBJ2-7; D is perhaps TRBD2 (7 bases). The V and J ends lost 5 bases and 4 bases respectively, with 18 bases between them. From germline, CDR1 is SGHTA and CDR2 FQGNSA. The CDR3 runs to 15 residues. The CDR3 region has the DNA TGTGCCAGCAGCCCCCCTGGGGGCGGGAGTTACGAGCAGTACTTC. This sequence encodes CASSPPGGGSYEQYF.

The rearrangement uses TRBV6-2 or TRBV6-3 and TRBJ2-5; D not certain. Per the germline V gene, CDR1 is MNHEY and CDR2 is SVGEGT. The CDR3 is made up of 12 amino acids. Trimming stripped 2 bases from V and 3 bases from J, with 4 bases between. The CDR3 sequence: CASSYREETQYF. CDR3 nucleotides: TGTGCCAGCAGTTACCGTGAAGAGACCCAGTACTTC.

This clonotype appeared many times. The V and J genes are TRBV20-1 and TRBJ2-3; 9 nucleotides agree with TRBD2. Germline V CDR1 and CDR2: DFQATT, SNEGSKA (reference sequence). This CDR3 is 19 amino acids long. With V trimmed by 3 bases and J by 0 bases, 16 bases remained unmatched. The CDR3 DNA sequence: TGCAGTGCTAGGGGGGGGTTGGCGGGAGGGCTGAGGAGCACAGATACGCAGTATTTT. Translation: CSARGGLAGGLRSTDTQYF.

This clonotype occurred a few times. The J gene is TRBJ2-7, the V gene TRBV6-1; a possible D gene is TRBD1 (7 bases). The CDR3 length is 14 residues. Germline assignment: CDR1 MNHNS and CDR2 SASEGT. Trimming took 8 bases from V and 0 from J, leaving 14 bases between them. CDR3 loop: CASHRGGASYEQYF. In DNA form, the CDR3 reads TGTGCCAGCCACAGGGGCGGGGCCTCCTACGAGCAGTACTTC.

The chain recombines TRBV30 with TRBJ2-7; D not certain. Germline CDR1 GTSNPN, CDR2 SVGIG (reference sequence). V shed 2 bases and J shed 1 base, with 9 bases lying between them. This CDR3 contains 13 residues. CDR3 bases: TGTGCCTGGAGTCCCGGTGGGTCCTACGAGCAGTACTTC. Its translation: CAWSPGGSYEQYF.

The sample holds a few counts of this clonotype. The CDR3: CASSPQGGPNTEAFF. The DNA of the CDR3 is TGTGCCAGCAGCCCTCAGGGGGGCCCCAACACTGAAGCTTTCTTT. The chain is built from TRBV11-3 and TRBJ1-1; 7 nucleotides match TRBD1. In germline, CDR1 is SGHNT, CDR2 YENEEA. The CDR3 contains 15 residues. V was pared by 5 bases and J by 2 bases, with 8 bases of the junction left unmatched.

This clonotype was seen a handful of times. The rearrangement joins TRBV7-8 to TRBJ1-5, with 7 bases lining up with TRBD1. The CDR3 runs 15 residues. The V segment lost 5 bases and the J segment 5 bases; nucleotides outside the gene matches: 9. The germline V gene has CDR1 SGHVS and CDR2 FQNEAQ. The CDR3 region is CASSPRTGYDQPQHF. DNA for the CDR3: TGTGCCAGCAGCCCTCGGACAGGCTATGATCAGCCCCAGCATTTT.

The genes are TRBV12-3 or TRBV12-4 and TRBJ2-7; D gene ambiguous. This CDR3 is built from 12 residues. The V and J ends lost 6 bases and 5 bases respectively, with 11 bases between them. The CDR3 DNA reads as TGTGCCAGCAGCCGCGGTTTTAACGAGCAGTACTTC. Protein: CASSRGFNEQYF.

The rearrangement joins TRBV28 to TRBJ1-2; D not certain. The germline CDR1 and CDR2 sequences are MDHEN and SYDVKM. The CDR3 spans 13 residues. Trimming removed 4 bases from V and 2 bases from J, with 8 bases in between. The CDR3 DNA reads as TGTGCCAGCAGTTCCCAGGAGAACTATGGCTACACCTTC. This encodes CASSSQENYGYTF.